The entry below gives a single T cell receptor beta chain sequence along with its context. The antigen remains unidentified. Sequencing used immunoSEQ multiplex PCR; TCRdb keeps in-frame clones, though not all of them. The sample gives 200,000 to 250,000 clones, under 95% of which show up once; around 1% is in the top ten. The data were taken from a study of T cell responses to AZD1222 COVID-19 vaccine. Whole-study results and caveats: Only 5 or 6 people who got AZD1222 tested seropositive at baseline. Rises in breadth and depth of Spike-specific TCRs came after two AZD1222 doses. CD4 TCRs associated with vaccination spanned spike, dominating at 160-218 and 743-854. Repertoires were collected only later (after the peak T cell response had occurred).

CDR1 and CDR2 (germline): SGHVS, FNYEAQ. Trimming cost V 1 base and J 4 bases, with 16 bases left between them. The CDR3 runs 16 residues. The sequence derives from an adult in good health. The rearrangement uses TRBV7-6 and TRBJ1-2, with D possibly being TRBD1 (6 bases). The sequences come from peripheral blood, collected on day 0 of MenACWY control vaccination. Written as DNA, the CDR3 is TGTGCCAGCAGCTTAGGGGGTCCAGGGGCCGGCTATGGCTACACCTTC. This gives the protein CASSLGGPGAGYGYTF.